This T cell receptor beta chain was obtained from a study of shared clonotypes between healthy human individuals. Every one of the donors was a Caucasian adult that lived in Nashville, Tennessee. Deep-level running was used for the assay. TCRdb keeps only in-frame clones here, not all; method: immunoSEQ multiplex PCR. In the table there are around 510,000 clones, 70% to 80% of which are singletons. The CDR3 totals 13 residues. The germline V and J ends were trimmed by 7 bases and 1 base, with 10 bases remaining between them. Per germline, CDR1 LNHNV and CDR2 YYDKDF (reference sequence). The J gene is TRBJ2-5, the V gene TRBV15, with D possibly being TRBD1 (6 bases). The sequencing sample was made of PBMCs. The sequence came from a middle-aged woman in good health. Some clones in this sample may be carry-over from other donors' samples. The chain's CDR3 is CATKLDSQETQYF. The CDR3 DNA reads as TGTGCCACCAAGTTGGACAGCCAAGAGACCCAGTACTTC.